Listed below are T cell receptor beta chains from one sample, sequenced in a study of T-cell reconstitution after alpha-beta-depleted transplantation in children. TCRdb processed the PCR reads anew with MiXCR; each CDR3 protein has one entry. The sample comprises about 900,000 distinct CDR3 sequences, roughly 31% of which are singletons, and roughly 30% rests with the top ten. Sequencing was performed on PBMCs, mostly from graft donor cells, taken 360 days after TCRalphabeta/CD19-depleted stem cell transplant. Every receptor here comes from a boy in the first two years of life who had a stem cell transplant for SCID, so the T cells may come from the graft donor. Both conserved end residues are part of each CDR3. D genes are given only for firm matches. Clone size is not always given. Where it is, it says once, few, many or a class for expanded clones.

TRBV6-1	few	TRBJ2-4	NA	TGTGCCAGCAGTGACCCCCTGCGGGTAACCAGAGCCAAAAACATTCAGTACTTC	CASSDPLRVTRAKNIQYF
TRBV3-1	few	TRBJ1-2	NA	TGTGCCAGCAGCCAAGATCGCAGGACCTATGGCTACACCTTC	CASSQDRRTYGYTF
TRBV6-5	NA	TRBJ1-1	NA	TGTGCCAGCAGATTCAGGGAGGGCGAAGCTTTCTTT	CASRFREGEAFF
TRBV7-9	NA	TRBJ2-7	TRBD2	TGTGCCAGCAGCGCTCTACTAGCGGGGGATACCTACGAGCAGTACTTC	CASSALLAGDTYEQYF
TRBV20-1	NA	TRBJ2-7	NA	TGCAGTGCTAGACCGAGGACGGGCTACGAGCAGTACTTC	CSARPRTGYEQYF
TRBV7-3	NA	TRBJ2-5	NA	TGTGCCAGCAGCTTAGGTAGCGCAGAGACCCAGTACTTC	CASSLGSAETQYF
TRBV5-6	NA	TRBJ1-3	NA	TGTGCCAGCAGCTTGAGGTCCGTTGGAAACACCATATATTTT	CASSLRSVGNTIYF
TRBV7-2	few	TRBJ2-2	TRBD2	TGTGCCAGCAGCCCCGCTGGCGGGGGGACCGGGGAGCTGTTTTTT	CASSPAGGGTGELFF
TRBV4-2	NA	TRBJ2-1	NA	TGTGCCAGCAGCCAAGGACAGGTAGGACACAATGAGCAGTTCTTC	CASSQGQVGHNEQFF
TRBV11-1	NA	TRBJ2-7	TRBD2	TGTGCCAGCACACCTAGCGGGGGGCCCTCCTACGAGCAGTACTTC	CASTPSGGPSYEQYF
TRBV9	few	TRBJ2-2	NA	TGTGCCAGCAGCGTAGGAGGGCTGAACACCGGGGAGCTGTTTTTT	CASSVGGLNTGELFF
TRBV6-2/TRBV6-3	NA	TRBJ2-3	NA	TGTGCCAGCAGTTCATACCCAGATACGCAGTATTTT	CASSSYPDTQYF
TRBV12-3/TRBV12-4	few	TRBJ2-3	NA	TGTGCCAGCAGTTTAAGTCCCCAAGATACGCAGTATTTT	CASSLSPQDTQYF
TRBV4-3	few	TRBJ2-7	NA	TGCGCCAGCAGCCAAGTTACAGGGTCCTACGAGCAGTACTTC	CASSQVTGSYEQYF
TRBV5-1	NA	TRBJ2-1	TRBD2	TGCGCCAGCAGCCTTACTAGCGGGGGGCCTATATCGAATGAGCAGTTCTTC	CASSLTSGGPISNEQFF
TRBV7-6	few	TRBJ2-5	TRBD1	TGTGCCAGCAGCTCTCCGGGACAGGGGGTAGAGACCCAGTACTTC	CASSSPGQGVETQYF